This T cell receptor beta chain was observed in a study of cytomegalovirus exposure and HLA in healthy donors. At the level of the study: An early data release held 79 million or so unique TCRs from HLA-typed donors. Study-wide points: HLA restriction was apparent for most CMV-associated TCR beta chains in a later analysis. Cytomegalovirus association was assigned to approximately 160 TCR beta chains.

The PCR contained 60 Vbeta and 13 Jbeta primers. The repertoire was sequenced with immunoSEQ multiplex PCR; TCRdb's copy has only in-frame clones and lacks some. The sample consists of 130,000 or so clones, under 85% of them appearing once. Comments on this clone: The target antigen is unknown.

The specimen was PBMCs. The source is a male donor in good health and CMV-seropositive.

CDR3 residues: CASSDIVLADTQYF. CDR3 DNA: TGTGCCAGCAGTGATATCGTCCTAGCCGATACGCAGTATTTT. The chain has TRBV2 and TRBJ2-3; tentatively, D is TRBD2 (5 bases). The CDR3 covers 14 residues. The germline CDR1 and CDR2 sequences are SNHLY and FYNNEI. V lost 3 bases and J 6 bases, leaving 13 bases between the germline ends.